The T cell receptor (beta chain) under discussion was sequenced for a study of T cell repertoires in cytomegalovirus infection. Study summary: HLA-B-restricted CMV epitopes that are well studied were used alongside recently identified HLA-C-restricted ones. A matching HLA type, together with CMV infection, was signaled by public TCR beta signatures.

V was clipped by 2 bases and J by 3 bases, with 14 bases between them. This CDR3 is 15 amino acids long. This clonotype was found a few times. Its target is unknown. From the reads, TCRdb called clonotypes with MiXCR, one entry per CDR3 protein. Of under 850,000 distinct CDR3 sequences in the sample, 30% to 35% were seen once. V and J are TRBV12-3 or TRBV12-4 and TRBJ2-7; TRBD1 is a possible D gene (6 bases). The sequence was obtained from a human donor in good health (CMV status not recorded). Some clones in this sample may be carry-over from other donors' samples. Sequenced material: cultured PBMCs, taken from culture after CMV antigen stimulation. The CDR3 DNA sequence: TGTGCCAGCAGTTTAAGGGCAGGGGTTGGCTACGAGCAGTACTTC. Residues: CASSLRAGVGYEQYF.